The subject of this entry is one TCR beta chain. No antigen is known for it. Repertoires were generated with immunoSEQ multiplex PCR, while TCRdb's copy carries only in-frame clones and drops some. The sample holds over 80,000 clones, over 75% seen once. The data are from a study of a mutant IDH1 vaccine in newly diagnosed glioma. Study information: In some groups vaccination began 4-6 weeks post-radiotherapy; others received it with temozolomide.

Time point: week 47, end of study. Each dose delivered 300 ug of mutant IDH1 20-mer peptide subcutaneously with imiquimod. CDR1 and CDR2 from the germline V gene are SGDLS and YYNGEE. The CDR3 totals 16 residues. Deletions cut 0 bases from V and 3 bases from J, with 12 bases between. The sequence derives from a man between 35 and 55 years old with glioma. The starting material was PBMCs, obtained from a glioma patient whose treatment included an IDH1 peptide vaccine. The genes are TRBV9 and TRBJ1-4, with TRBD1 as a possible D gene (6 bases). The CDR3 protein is CASSVARTAPNEKLFF. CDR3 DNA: TGTGCCAGCAGCGTAGCAAGGACAGCTCCTAATGAAAAACTGTTTTTT.